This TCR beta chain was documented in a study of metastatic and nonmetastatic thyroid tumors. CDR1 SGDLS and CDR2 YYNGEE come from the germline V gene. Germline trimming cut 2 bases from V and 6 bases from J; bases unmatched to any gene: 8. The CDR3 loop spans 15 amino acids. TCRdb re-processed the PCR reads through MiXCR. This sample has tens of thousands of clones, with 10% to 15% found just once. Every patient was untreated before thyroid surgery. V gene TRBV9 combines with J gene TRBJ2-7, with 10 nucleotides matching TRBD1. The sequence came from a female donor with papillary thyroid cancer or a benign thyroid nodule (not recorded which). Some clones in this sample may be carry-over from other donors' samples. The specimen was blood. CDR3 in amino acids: CASSVGQGTGSEQYF. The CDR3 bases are TGTGCCAGCAGCGTGGGACAGGGGACTGGGAGCGAGCAGTACTTC.